This TCR beta chain was found in a study of blood T cell repertoires in COVID-19. Only in-frame clones appear in the TCRdb table, and some are missing; sequencing was by immunoSEQ multiplex PCR. The data contain about 100,000 clones, roughly 84% of them singletons. The table lists this clone with a count of one. V lost 3 bases to trimming and J lost 5 bases; unmatched junction nucleotides: 3. The CDR3 is 14 amino acids. CDR1 and CDR2 from the germline V gene are SNHLY and FYNNEI. The gene calls are TRBV2 and TRBJ2-5, with 10 positions matching TRBD1. This TCR came from a human donor in a cohort sampled during active COVID-19. The sequencing sample was made of peripheral blood. CDR3 nucleotide sequence: TGTGCCAGCAGTGAGACAGGGGGCGGGGAGACCCAGTACTTC. Encoded protein: CASSETGGGETQYF.